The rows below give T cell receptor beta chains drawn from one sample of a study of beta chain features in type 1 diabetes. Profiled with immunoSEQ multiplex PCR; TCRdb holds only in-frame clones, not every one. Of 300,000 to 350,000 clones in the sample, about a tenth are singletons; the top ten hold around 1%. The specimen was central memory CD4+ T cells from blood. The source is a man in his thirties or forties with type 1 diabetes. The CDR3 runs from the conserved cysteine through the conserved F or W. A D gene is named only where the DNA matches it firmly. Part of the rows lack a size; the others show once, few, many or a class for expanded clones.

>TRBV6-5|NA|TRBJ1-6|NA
TGTGCCAGCAGTTACGTAGATTCACCCCTCCACTTT
CASSYVDSPLHF
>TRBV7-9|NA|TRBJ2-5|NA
TGTGCCAGCAGTCCCGAGGGAGGGACCCAGTACTTC
CASSPEGGTQYF
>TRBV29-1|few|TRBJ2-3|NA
TGCAGCGTGGTAGTCAGCACAGATACGCAGTATTTT
CSVVVSTDTQYF
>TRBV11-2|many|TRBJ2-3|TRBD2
TGTGCCAGCACCCGAAGACTAGCGGGGATGGGAGATACGCAGTATTTT
CASTRRLAGMGDTQYF
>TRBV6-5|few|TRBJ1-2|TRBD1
TGTGCCAGCAGGAGGGACAGCACTAACTATGGCTACACCTTC
CASRRDSTNYGYTF
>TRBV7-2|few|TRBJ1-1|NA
TGTGCCAGCAGTCTCCAGGGAGGCACTGAAGCTTTCTTT
CASSLQGGTEAFF
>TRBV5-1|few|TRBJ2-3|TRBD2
TGCGCCAGCAGCTTGGGCGGGGGAACAGATACGCAGTATTTT
CASSLGGGTDTQYF
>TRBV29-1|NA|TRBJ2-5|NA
TGCAGCGTTGACGGCCGGACCAAACAAGAGACCCAGTACTTC
CSVDGRTKQETQYF
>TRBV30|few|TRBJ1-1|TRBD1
TGTGCCTGGAGTGCCCCGACAGGGGGTTACACTGAAGCTTTCTTT
CAWSAPTGGYTEAFF
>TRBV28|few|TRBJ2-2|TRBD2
TGTGCCAGCAGTTCAGAGGGACTAGCGGGGTTCGCGAACACCGGGGAGCTGTTTTTT
CASSSEGLAGFANTGELFF
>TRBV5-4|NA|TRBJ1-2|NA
TGTGCCAGCAGCTTGCCCGCCTATGGCTACACCTTC
CASSLPAYGYTF
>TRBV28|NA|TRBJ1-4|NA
TGTGCCAGCAGCCCTGTCTCGACTAATGAAAAACTGTTTTTT
CASSPVSTNEKLFF
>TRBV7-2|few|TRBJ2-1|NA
TGTGCCAGCACCTTTAGCCAAGGATCACAGGTGTCGTTCTTC
CASTFSQGSQVSFF
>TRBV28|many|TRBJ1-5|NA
TGTGCCAGCAGTTATAGCAATCAGCCCCAGCATTTT
CASSYSNQPQHF
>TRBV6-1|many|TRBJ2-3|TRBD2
TGTGCCAGCATCCCGGGACTACGCACAGATACGCAGTATTTT
CASIPGLRTDTQYF
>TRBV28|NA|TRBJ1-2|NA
TGTGCCAGCCGCACCGGGACGCCTAACTATGGCTACACCTTC
CASRTGTPNYGYTF
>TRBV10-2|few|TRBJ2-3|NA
TGCGCCAGCAGTGAGGAACCAACCTGGGGATCCCCAGATACGCAGTATTTT
CASSEEPTWGSPDTQYF
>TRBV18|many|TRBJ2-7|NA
TGTGCCAGCTCACCAACAGGCGATACGACCTACGAGCAGTACTTC
CASSPTGDTTYEQYF
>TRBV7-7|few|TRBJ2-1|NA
TGTGCTAGCAGCTTAGGGCAGAGTCCCAATGAGCAGTTCTTC
CASSLGQSPNEQFF
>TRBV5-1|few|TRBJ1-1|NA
TGCGCCAGCAGCTTGGCGCCAGGGCGGAACACTGAAGCTTTCTTT
CASSLAPGRNTEAFF
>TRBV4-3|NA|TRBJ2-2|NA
TGCGCCAGCAGCCAAGAGTTGGCCACCGGGGAGCTGTTTTTT
CASSQELATGELFF
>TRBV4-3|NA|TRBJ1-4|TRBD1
TGCGCCAGCAGCCAAGACCGGACAGGAAGGGGTGAAAAACTGTTTTTT
CASSQDRTGRGEKLFF
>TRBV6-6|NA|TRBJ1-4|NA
TGTGCCAGCACCCTAAAGGCAGGGTCTCTTACCGAAAAACTGTTTTTT
CASTLKAGSLTEKLFF
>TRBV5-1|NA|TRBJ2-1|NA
TGCGCCAGCAGAGGGACTGACTGGGGCAATGAGCAGTTCTTC
CASRGTDWGNEQFF
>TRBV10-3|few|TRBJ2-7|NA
TGTGCCATCAGTGATCCCAGGAGGGCTCCCTACGAGCAGTACTTC
CAISDPRRAPYEQYF
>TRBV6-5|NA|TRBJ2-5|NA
TGTGCCAGCAGTTACTCCGCAGGGGTGGGGGAGACCCAGTACTTC
CASSYSAGVGETQYF
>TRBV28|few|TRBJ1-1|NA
TGTGCCAGCAGTTGGCAGGGTAGGGCTTTCTTT
CASSWQGRAFF
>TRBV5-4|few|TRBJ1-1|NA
TGTGCCAGCAGCTCCGAGACGACAGCCGCGGCTTTCTTT
CASSSETTAAAFF
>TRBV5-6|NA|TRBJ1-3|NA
TGTGCCAGCAGCTTTCTCGACGGCAACTCTGGAAACACCATATATTTT
CASSFLDGNSGNTIYF
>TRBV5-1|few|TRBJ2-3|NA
TGCGCCAGCAGCTTGTCCGGGTACACAGATACGCAGTATTTT
CASSLSGYTDTQYF
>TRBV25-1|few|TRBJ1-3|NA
TGTGCCAGCAGTGATTTAATGGGAGGCACCTCTGGAAACACCATATATTTT
CASSDLMGGTSGNTIYF
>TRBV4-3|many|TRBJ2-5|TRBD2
TGCGCCAGCAGCCAGGGACTAGCGGGGGGGCCGGACGCGGAGACCCAGTACTTC
CASSQGLAGGPDAETQYF
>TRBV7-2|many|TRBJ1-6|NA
TGTGCCAGCAGCTTAGTGACTCGCCAGGGTTCCCTCCACTTT
CASSLVTRQGSLHF
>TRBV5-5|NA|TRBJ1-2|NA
TGTGCCAGCAGCCCCGGGCTAACAGACTATGGCTACACCTTC
CASSPGLTDYGYTF
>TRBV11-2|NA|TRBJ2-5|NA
TGTGCCAGCAGCCCTAGCCTGTTGGAGACCCAGTACTTC
CASSPSLLETQYF
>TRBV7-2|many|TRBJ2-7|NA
TGTGCCAGCAGAGCCTCGGTCACCCGAGAGCAGTACTTC
CASRASVTREQYF
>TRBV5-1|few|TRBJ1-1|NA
TGCGCCAGCAGCTTGTTATTCGGGGCTCGCACTGAAGCTTTCTTT
CASSLLFGARTEAFF
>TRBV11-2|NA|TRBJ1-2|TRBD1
TGTGCCAGCAGCTTAGTCGAGGGGGCGCTTGGCTACACCTTC
CASSLVEGALGYTF
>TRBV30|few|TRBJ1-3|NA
TGTGCCTGGTTGAGTTCTTCCGAAAACACCATATATTTT
CAWLSSSENTIYF
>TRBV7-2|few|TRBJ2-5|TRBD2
TGTGCCAGCAGCTTAGACGGCGGGGGGCTCCAAGAGACCCAGTACTTC
CASSLDGGGLQETQYF
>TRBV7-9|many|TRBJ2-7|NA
TGTGCCAGCAGTCTGTCACTTGGCGAGCAGTACTTC
CASSLSLGEQYF
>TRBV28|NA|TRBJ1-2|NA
TGTGCCAGCAGTGGACCGCTGGTGGGGATTGGGTATGGCTACACCTTC
CASSGPLVGIGYGYTF
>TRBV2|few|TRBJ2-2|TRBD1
TGTGCCAGCAGTGAACAGGGGACAGGGGGTGCCGGGGAGCTGTTTTTT
CASSEQGTGGAGELFF
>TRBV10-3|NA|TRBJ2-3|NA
TGTGCCATCAGTGTGGGGGCGGCAGATACGCAGTATTTT
CAISVGAADTQYF
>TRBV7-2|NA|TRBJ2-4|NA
TGTGCCAGCAGCTTAGCCGGGGAAGCCATTCAGTACTTC
CASSLAGEAIQYF
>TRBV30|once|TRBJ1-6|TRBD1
TGTGCCTGGAGAGGGGGCCTAAATTCACCCCTGCACTTT
CAWRGGLNSPLHF
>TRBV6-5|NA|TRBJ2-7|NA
TGTGCCAGCAGGAATTCTTACGAGCAGTACTTC
CASRNSYEQYF